This T cell receptor (beta chain) is from a study of T cell changes during pregnancy in multiple sclerosis. The data were produced by immunoSEQ multiplex PCR, yet TCRdb's version contains in-frame clones alone and is incomplete. This sample has about 42,000 clones, with about 85% found just once. Germline lookup yields CDR1 MNHNS and CDR2 SASEGT. The V gene lost 6 bases and the J gene lost 9 bases, with 8 bases spanning the gap. CDR3 length equals 10 residues. This clone was picked up a small number of times. The TCR sequence derives from a female donor with multiple sclerosis, enrolled in a pregnancy study. The sample here was CD4+ T cells from peripheral blood mononuclear cells, taken after pregnancy. The J gene is TRBJ1-1, the V gene TRBV6-1; possible D gene TRBD1, 6 bases. CDR3 nucleotides: TGTGCCAGCAGAGACAGGAAAGCTTTCTTT. Translating it yields CASRDRKAFF.